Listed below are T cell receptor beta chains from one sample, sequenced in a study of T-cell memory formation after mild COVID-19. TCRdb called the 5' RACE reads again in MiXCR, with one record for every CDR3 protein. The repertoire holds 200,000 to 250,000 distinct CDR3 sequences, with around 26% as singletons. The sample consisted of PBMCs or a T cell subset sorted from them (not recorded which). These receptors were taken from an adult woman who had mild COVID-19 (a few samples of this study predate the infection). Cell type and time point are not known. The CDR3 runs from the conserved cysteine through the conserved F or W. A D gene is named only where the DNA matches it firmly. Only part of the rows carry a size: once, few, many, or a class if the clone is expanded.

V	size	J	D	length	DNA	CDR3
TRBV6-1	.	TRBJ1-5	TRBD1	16	TGTGCCAGCGCGAGGTCCCCGGGACAGAGTAATCAGCCCCAGCATTTT	CASARSPGQSNQPQHF
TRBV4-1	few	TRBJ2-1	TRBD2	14	TGCGCCAGCAGCCAAGCGGGAGGGGGAAATGAGCAGTTCTTC	CASSQAGGGNEQFF
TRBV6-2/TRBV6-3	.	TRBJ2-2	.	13	TGTGCCAGCAGTTACGAGGGGTACGGGGAGCTGTTTTTT	CASSYEGYGELFF
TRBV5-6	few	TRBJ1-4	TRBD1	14	TGTGCCAGCAGCCACGGGACAGGGGATGAAAAACTGTTTTTT	CASSHGTGDEKLFF
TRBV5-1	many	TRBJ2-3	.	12	TGCGCCAGCCGGGAGCGGGCAGATACGCAGTATTTT	CASRERADTQYF
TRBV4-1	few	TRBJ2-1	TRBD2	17	TGCGCCAGCAGCCAAGGACCTGGGGGACTAGCCTTTGGTGAGCAGTTCTTC	CASSQGPGGLAFGEQFF
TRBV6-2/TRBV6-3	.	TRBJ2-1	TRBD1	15	TGTGCCAGCAGGCCACCCGGGACAGGGGGCAATGAGCAGTTCTTC	CASRPPGTGGNEQFF
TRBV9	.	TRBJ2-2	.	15	TGTGCCAGCAGGGGGGACACCACGAACACCGGGGAGCTGTTTTTT	CASRGDTTNTGELFF
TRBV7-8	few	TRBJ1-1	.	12	TGTGCCAGCAGCGTAAACCGGGGAGGGGCTTTCTTT	CASSVNRGGAFF
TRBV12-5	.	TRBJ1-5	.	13	TGTGCTAGTGGTTTAGAACCTTCTCAGCCCCAGCATTTT	CASGLEPSQPQHF
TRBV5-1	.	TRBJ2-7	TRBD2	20	TGCGCCAGCAGCTTGGATCTCGCGACTAGCGGGGCGGCCGTATCCTACGAGCAGTACTTC	CASSLDLATSGAAVSYEQYF
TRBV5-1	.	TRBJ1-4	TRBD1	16	TGCGCCAGCAGCCCACGGGGGACAGCCTTTAATGAAAAACTGTTTTTT	CASSPRGTAFNEKLFF
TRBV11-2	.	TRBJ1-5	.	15	TGTGCCAGCAGCTTAGGAGGGGATATGGGTCAGCCCCAGCATTTT	CASSLGGDMGQPQHF
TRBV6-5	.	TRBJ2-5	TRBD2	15	TGTGCCAGCAGTTATATGGCGGGAGCGTCGGAGACCCAGTACTTC	CASSYMAGASETQYF
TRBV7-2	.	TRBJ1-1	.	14	TGTGCCAGCAAGATGGGACACTCGAACACTGAAGCTTTCTTT	CASKMGHSNTEAFF
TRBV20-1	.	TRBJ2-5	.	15	TGCAGTGCTAGGTTCTCAGGTACCATGGGAGAGACCCAGTACTTC	CSARFSGTMGETQYF
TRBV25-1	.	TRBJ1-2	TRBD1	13	TGTGCCAGCAGCACAGGGGGGAACTATGGCTACACCTTC	CASSTGGNYGYTF
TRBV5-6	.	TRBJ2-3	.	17	TGTGCCAGCAGCTTGGAGAAGGGTAGTTGGGGCACAGATACGCAGTATTTT	CASSLEKGSWGTDTQYF
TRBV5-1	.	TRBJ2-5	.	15	TGCGCCAGCAGCTTGGTTCCAGGCCCCCAAGAGACCCAGTACTTC	CASSLVPGPQETQYF
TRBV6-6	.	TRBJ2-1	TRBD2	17	TGTGACAGCAGTTGGGCTAGCGGGGGGAGCTCCTACAATGAGCAGTTCTTC	CDSSWASGGSSYNEQFF
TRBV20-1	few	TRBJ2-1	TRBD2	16	TGCAGTGCTCTGGGGACTAGCGGGAGGGAAAGGAGTGAGCAGTTCTTC	CSALGTSGRERSEQFF
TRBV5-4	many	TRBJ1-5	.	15	TGTGCCAGCAGCTTGGGGTTGGATAGCAATCAGCCCCAGCATTTT	CASSLGLDSNQPQHF
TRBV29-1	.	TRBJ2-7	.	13	TGCAGCGTTAAGGACGGGAGCTCCTACGAGCAGTACTTC	CSVKDGSSYEQYF
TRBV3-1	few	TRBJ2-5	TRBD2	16	TGTGCCAGCAGCCTTATAGCGGGAGGGCTCCACGAGACCCAGTACTTC	CASSLIAGGLHETQYF
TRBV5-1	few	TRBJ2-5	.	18	TGCGCCAGCAGCTTCCACCTGCGACCGGGACCTTCGGAAGAGACCCAGTACTTC	CASSFHLRPGPSEETQYF
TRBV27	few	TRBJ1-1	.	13	TGTGCCAGCAGAGTCCTCAGGAACACTGAAGCTTTCTTT	CASRVLRNTEAFF
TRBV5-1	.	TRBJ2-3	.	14	TGCGCCAGCAGCTTGCGGGGGACCGACGATACGCAGTATTTT	CASSLRGTDDTQYF
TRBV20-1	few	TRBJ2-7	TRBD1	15	TGCAGTGCGCCGGGACAGGGTAACATCGGGAACGAGCAGTACTTC	CSAPGQGNIGNEQYF
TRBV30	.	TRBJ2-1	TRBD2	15	TGTGCCTGGAGTGTATTGGCGGGAGAGCACAATGAGCAGTTCTTC	CAWSVLAGEHNEQFF
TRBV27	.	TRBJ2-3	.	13	TGTGCCAGCAGTTTAGGGGTAGAAGATACGCAGTATTTT	CASSLGVEDTQYF
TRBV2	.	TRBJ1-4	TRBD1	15	TGTGCCAGCAGTTCCCTTGGACAGGGGGCGGGAAAACTGTTTTTT	CASSSLGQGAGKLFF
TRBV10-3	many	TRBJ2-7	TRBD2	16	TGTGCCATCAGTGCCCTGACTAGCGGGAGAACCTACGAGCAGTACTTC	CAISALTSGRTYEQYF
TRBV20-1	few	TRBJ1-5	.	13	TGCAGTGCTAAGGGCAATAGCAATCAGCCCCAGCATTTT	CSAKGNSNQPQHF
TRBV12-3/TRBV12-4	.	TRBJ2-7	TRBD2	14	TGTGCCAGCAGTTTAGGGGGGGGAGTGCACGAGCAGTACTTC	CASSLGGGVHEQYF
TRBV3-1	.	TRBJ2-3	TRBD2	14	TGTGCCAGCAGCCCCGGGAGGGGGGCAGATACGCAGTATTTT	CASSPGRGADTQYF
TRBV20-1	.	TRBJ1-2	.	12	TGCAGTGCTAGACGGGGGACCTATGGCTACACCTTC	CSARRGTYGYTF
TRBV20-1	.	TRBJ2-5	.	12	TGCAGTGGTATCGGGGTTAAAGAGACCCAGTACTTC	CSGIGVKETQYF
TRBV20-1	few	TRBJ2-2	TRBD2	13	TGCAGTGGAGCAGCGGGAGAGACCGGGGAGCTGTTTTTT	CSGAAGETGELFF
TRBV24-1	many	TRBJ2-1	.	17	TGTGCCACCAGTGATCCCCTGGCCGGCTACTCCTACAATGAGCAGTTCTTC	CATSDPLAGYSYNEQFF
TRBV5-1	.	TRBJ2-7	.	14	TGCGCCAGCAGCTTCCAGAGAGGGACCTACGAGCAGTACTTC	CASSFQRGTYEQYF
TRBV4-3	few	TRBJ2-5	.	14	TGCGCCAGCAGCCAAGATGAGGGAACGGAGACCCAGTACTTC	CASSQDEGTETQYF
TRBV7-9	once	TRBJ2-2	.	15	TGTGCCAGCAGCTTAGATATATCGAACCCCGGGGAGCTGTTTTTT	CASSLDISNPGELFF
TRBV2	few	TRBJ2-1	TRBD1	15	TGTGCCAGCAGTTGGGACAGGGCTCGGTACAATGAGCAGTTCTTC	CASSWDRARYNEQFF
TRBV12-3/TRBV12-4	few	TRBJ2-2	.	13	TGTGCCAGCACCAATCGGGAGTACGGGGAGCTGTTTTTT	CASTNREYGELFF
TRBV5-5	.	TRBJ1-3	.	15	TGTGCCAGCAGCTTTAACGGGATTGCTGGAAACACCATATATTTT	CASSFNGIAGNTIYF
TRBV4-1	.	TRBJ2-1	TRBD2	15	TGCGCCAGCAGCCATATAGCGGGGGGACCCAATGAGCAGTTCTTC	CASSHIAGGPNEQFF
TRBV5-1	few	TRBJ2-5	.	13	TGCGCCAGCAGCCAGACCGGAGAGGAGACCCAGTACTTC	CASSQTGEETQYF
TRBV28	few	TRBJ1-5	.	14	TGTGCCAGCAGATCTACAGGGAACAATCAGCCCCAGCATTTT	CASRSTGNNQPQHF
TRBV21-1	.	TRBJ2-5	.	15	TGTGCCAGCAGTTCCGGGACTAGCGGGATGAAGACCCAGTACTTC	CASSSGTSGMKTQYF